The source of this T cell receptor (beta chain) is a study of shared clonotypes between healthy human individuals. CD45RO-negative, CCR7-positively selected cells formed the naive CD8 fraction, excluding terminally differentiated effector memory CD45RA+ cells. Per germline, CDR1 MGHRA and CDR2 YSYEKL. The V and J ends lost 6 bases and 8 bases, in that order; junction bases with no gene match: 15. This CDR3 spans 15 amino acids. This table comes from immunoSEQ multiplex PCR, and its TCRdb copy is limited to in-frame clones, with some not included. The sample holds some 2.1 million clones, around 96% seen once.

This clonotype was obtained from a man aged 18 to 35 in good health. The sequencing sample was made of naive CD8+ T cells sorted from blood. The chain employs TRBV4-1 and TRBJ1-2; 7 nucleotides align to TRBD1. The CDR3 coding sequence is TGCGCCAGCAGTCAACGGACAGGCGGGCAGAGGGGCTACACCTTC. It codes for CASSQRTGGQRGYTF.